This T cell receptor (beta chain) was recorded in a study of lymphopenia after photon versus proton radiotherapy. Trimming shortened V by 9 bases and J by 6 bases, and 15 bases separated the two germline ends. The CDR3 has 13 residues. CDR1 and CDR2 from the germline V gene are SNHLY and FYNNEI. Produced via immunoSEQ multiplex PCR; TCRdb's table is partial and in-frame only. The sample records tens of thousands of clones, about nine tenths being singletons. A remark on this clone: What it recognizes is unknown.

Overall study findings and caveats: Post-nadir diversity loss with photons came from oligoclonal expansion, particularly CD8+ Temra cells. Proton therapy kept repertoires fairly stable, unlike photons, which gained effector/memory cells.

The J gene is TRBJ1-5, the V gene TRBV2, with a weak D call TRBD1 (6 bases). The receptor was derived from a man older than 75 with esophageal cancer. Here the sequenced sample was peripheral blood, taken from a patient treated with proton-based radiotherapy. This chain's CDR3 is CARGWSGAQPQHF. The DNA for the CDR3 is TGTGCCAGGGGGTGGTCGGGGGCTCAGCCCCAGCATTTT.